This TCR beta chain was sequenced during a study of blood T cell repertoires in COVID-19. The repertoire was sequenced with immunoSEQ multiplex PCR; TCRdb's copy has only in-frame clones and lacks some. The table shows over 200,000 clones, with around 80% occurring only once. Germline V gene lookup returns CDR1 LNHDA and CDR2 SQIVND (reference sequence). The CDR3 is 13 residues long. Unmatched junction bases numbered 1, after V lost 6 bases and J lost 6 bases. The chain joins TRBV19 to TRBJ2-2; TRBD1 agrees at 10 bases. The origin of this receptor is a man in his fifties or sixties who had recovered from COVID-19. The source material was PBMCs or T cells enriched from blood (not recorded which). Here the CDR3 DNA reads TGTGCCAGTAGGGGGACAGGGGCCGGGGAGCTGTTTTTT. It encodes CASRGTGAGELFF.